This T cell receptor (beta chain) was sequenced during a study of T cell responses to AZD1222 COVID-19 vaccine. Broader study findings: The donors showed a predominance of white British ancestry and of females, with possible underestimation of clonal diversity.

As regards this clone: Its antigen is unknown.

Clones were read by immunoSEQ multiplex PCR, and TCRdb kept only the in-frame ones, dropping some. Seen here are roughly 180,000 clones, roughly nine tenths observed once, and the top ten hold 1.5% to 2%. J lost 0 bases, V lost 6 bases, and 7 bases had no gene match. The germline gives CDR1 SGHTA, CDR2 FQGNSA. The length of the CDR3 is 17 residues. The rearrangement uses TRBV7-2 and TRBJ2-6, with TRBD1 matching 8 bases. The clonotype comes from an adult in good health. The starting material was peripheral blood, obtained on day 0 of AZD1222 vaccination. The CDR3 DNA sequence: TGTGCCAGCAGACCCTGGACAGGGAACTCTGGGGCCAACGTCCTGACTTTC. Translated: CASRPWTGNSGANVLTF.